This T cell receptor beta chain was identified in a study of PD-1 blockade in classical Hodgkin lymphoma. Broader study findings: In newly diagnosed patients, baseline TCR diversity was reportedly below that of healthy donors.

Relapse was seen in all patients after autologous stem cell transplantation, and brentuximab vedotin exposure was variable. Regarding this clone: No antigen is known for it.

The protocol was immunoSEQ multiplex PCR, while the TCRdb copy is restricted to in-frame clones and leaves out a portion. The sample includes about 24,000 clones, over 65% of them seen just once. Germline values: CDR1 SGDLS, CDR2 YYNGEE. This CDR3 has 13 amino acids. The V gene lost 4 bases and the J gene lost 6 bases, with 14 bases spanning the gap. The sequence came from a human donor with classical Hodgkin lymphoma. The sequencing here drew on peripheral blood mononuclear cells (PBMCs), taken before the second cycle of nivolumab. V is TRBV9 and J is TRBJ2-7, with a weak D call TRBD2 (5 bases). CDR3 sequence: CASSPGSVSEQYF. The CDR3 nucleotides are TGTGCCAGCAGCCCTGGTAGCGTCTCCGAGCAGTACTTC.